A selection of T cell receptor beta chains follows, all from one sample in a study of identical twins. TCRdb reprocessed the 5' RACE reads with MiXCR, giving one entry per CDR3 protein. The profile shows under 500,000 distinct CDR3 sequences, 14% of them singletons. This same sample was also taken into another study, of yellow fever vaccine responses in identical twins.

Sequencing was done on a sample of CD4+ T cells sorted from blood. These TCRs come from a woman under 30 in good health. CDR3s include the opening cysteine and the closing phenylalanine or tryptophan. The order of the fields is D gene, V gene, J gene, clone size, CDR3 protein, CDR3 DNA. D genes are given only for firm matches. Clone size is shown for a subset of rows, as once, few, many or a class of expanded clone.

>TRBD2|TRBV5-4|TRBJ2-5|.
CASSLGDRAGEETQYF
TGTGCCAGCAGCTTGGGTGATCGGGCGGGAGAGGAGACCCAGTACTTC
>.|TRBV12-3/TRBV12-4|TRBJ1-2|.
CASSPGEGVYGYTF
TGTGCCAGCAGTCCTGGCGAGGGGGTCTATGGCTACACCTTC
>.|TRBV29-1|TRBJ2-2|many
CSVQGQNTGELFF
TGCAGCGTACAGGGACAGAACACCGGGGAGCTGTTTTTT
>TRBD1|TRBV6-1|TRBJ2-7|.
CASRRFLSGQGFYEQYF
TGTGCCAGCAGAAGATTTCTTTCGGGACAGGGATTCTACGAGCAGTACTTC
>.|TRBV6-5|TRBJ2-1|few
CASSYRRLIDEQFF
TGTGCCAGCAGTTACCGCCGCCTCATTGATGAGCAGTTCTTC
>TRBD2|TRBV5-1|TRBJ2-3|many
CASSRSSGSSDTQYF
TGCGCCAGCAGTCGTTCCAGCGGGAGCTCAGATACGCAGTATTTT
>TRBD1|TRBV20-1|TRBJ1-5|many
CSASLGTGMQEQPQHF
TGCAGTGCTAGTCTCGGGACAGGTATGCAGGAGCAGCCCCAGCATTTT
>.|TRBV24-1|TRBJ2-5|few
CATSDSRQIQETQYF
TGTGCCACCAGTGATTCCCGACAGATCCAAGAGACCCAGTACTTC
>TRBD2|TRBV11-2|TRBJ2-1|.
CASSLVLAGVWNEQFF
TGTGCCAGCAGCTTAGTCCTAGCGGGAGTGTGGAATGAGCAGTTCTTC
>.|TRBV28|TRBJ1-4|few
CASSPGGPTNEKLFF
TGTGCCAGCAGCCCGGGTGGACCAACTAATGAAAAACTGTTTTTT
>TRBD2|TRBV7-2|TRBJ2-5|.
CASSLTRGGQETQYF
TGTGCCAGCAGCTTAACCCGGGGGGGCCAAGAGACCCAGTACTTC
>.|TRBV12-3/TRBV12-4|TRBJ1-4|few
CASSLGGAGRNEKLFF
TGTGCCAGCAGCCTTGGGGGGGCCGGGCGTAATGAAAAACTGTTTTTT
>TRBD1|TRBV18|TRBJ2-1|.
CASSPDRRGPSYNEQFF
TGTGCCAGCTCACCGGACCGCAGGGGGCCGTCCTACAATGAGCAGTTCTTC
>.|TRBV5-5|TRBJ2-2|few
CASSLATGLNTGELFF
TGTGCCAGCAGCTTGGCGACAGGCTTAAACACCGGGGAGCTGTTTTTT
>TRBD2|TRBV20-1|TRBJ2-7|many
CSASTSGRHSYEQYF
TGCAGTGCTTCGACTAGCGGGCGTCACTCCTACGAGCAGTACTTC
>.|TRBV3-1|TRBJ2-2|many
CASSQGQANTGELFF
TGTGCCAGCAGCCAAGGGCAGGCGAACACCGGGGAGCTGTTTTTT
>.|TRBV3-1|TRBJ2-3|few
CASSQVRGRTDTQYF
TGTGCCAGCAGCCAAGTCCGGGGGAGAACAGATACGCAGTATTTT
>.|TRBV10-3|TRBJ2-2|.
CAIGPGHSTGELFF
TGTGCCATCGGCCCGGGACACTCCACCGGGGAGCTGTTTTTT
>.|TRBV6-5|TRBJ2-2|few
CASSYSNWQATNTGELFF
TGTGCCAGCAGTTACTCGAATTGGCAGGCCACGAACACCGGGGAGCTGTTTTTT
>.|TRBV29-1|TRBJ1-2|many
CSVRKGGQGNYGYTF
TGCAGCGTAAGGAAGGGAGGGCAGGGGAACTATGGCTACACCTTC
>TRBD2|TRBV7-2|TRBJ2-7|.
CASSSPGLAGTGYEQYF
TGTGCCAGCAGCTCCCCCGGACTAGCAGGAACCGGCTACGAGCAGTACTTC
>.|TRBV9|TRBJ2-5|.
CASSVATGRTQYF
TGTGCCAGCAGCGTAGCTACGGGGAGGACCCAGTACTTC
>.|TRBV7-9|TRBJ2-2|few
CASSFSWSDTGELFF
TGTGCCAGCAGCTTCTCGTGGTCCGACACCGGGGAGCTGTTTTTT
>TRBD1|TRBV10-3|TRBJ2-5|many
CAISEPKGGGETQYF
TGTGCCATCAGTGAGCCGAAAGGGGGCGGGGAGACCCAGTACTTC